This TCR beta chain is drawn from a study of T cells expressing NK-cell markers. From its re-call of the 5' RACE reads, TCRdb lists each CDR3 protein once, without DNA. Its table lists some 340,000 distinct CDR3 sequences. CDR1 and CDR2 (germline): SEHNR, FQNEAQ (reference sequence). CDR3 size: 15 residues. This clonotype was obtained from a man between 18 and 69 years old in good health. Source material: blood T cells: a sorted CD56 or NKG2C T cell subset, CD4+ or CD8+ T cells, or bulk PBMC T cells (not recorded which). This sequence joins TRBV7-9 and TRBJ2-1; the TCRdb D gene call, TRBD2, has no DNA to confirm it. The CDR3 region is CASSLAGGRADEQFF.